The 16 T cell receptor beta chains below come from one sample, sequenced in a study of T-cell reconstitution after alpha-beta-depleted transplantation in children. During its preparation, the TCRbeta library received unique molecular identifiers. TCRdb independently ran MiXCR on the PCR reads; one entry per CDR3 protein. The sample includes 300,000 to 400,000 distinct CDR3 sequences, around 15% of them seen just once. This material consisted of PBMCs, mostly from graft donor cells, taken 360 days after TCRalphabeta/CD19-depleted stem cell transplant. The receptors shown here come from a male patient between 2 and 10 years old who had a stem cell transplant for acute lymphoblastic leukemia, so the T cells may come from the graft donor.

At least ten counts were recorded for this clonotype. The chain combines TRBV7-2 with TRBJ1-5; D remains unclear. Trimming removed 2 bases from V and 7 bases from J, with 6 bases in between. Germline CDR1 SGHTA, CDR2 FQGNSA. This CDR3 spans 12 amino acids. CDR3 DNA sequence: TGTGCCAGCAGCTTACCTGACCAGCCCCAGCATTTT. Translated, it gives CASSLPDQPQHF.

The chain has TRBV5-1 and TRBJ1-5; D uncertain. Germline assignment: CDR1 SGHRS and CDR2 YFSETQ. The CDR3 is 15 residues long. Trimming took off 2 bases at V and 3 bases at J, with 12 bases between the two ends. CDR3 region: CASSFHRRTNQPQHF. In DNA form, the CDR3 reads TGCGCCAGCAGCTTCCACCGACGTACCAATCAGCCCCAGCATTTT.

In its sample, this clonotype was seen a few times. The chain links TRBV4-1 to TRBJ1-5, with TRBD1 identical over 7 bases. V was pared by 0 bases and J by 4 bases, with 15 bases of the junction left unmatched. Germline-derived CDR1 and CDR2 are MGHRA and YSYEKL. The CDR3 is made up of 19 amino acids. The CDR3, as DNA: TGCGCCAGCAGCCAAGATCGAGAGAGCGGACAGGCCTGGAATCAGCCCCAGCATTTT. This gives the protein CASSQDRESGQAWNQPQHF.

On this clonotype itself: The germline gene is not matched at one end of the junction; a read error may be the cause. The chain has TRBV28 and TRBJ2-7; maybe TRBD2 (5 bases). The CDR3 extends over 15 amino acids. The germline V gene has CDR1 MDHEN and CDR2 SYDVKM. Here the CDR3 DNA reads TGTGCCAGCAGTCCCCGGCGGACGGGAACCTACGAGGAGTACTTC. It yields the protein CASSPRRTGTYEEYF.

This clonotype was detected ten times or more. V gene TRBV6-2 or TRBV6-3 combines with J gene TRBJ2-3, with D perhaps TRBD2 (5 bases). Trimming cost V 0 bases and J 5 bases, with 9 bases left between them. In germline, CDR1 is MNHEY, CDR2 SVGEGT. The CDR3 has 14 amino acids. The CDR3 DNA reads TGTGCCAGCAGTTACTCGACTATGGTAGATACGCAGTATTTT. Amino acid sequence: CASSYSTMVDTQYF.

This sequence joins TRBV20-1 and TRBJ2-2; D is possibly TRBD2 (5 bases). From germline, CDR1 is DFQATT and CDR2 SNEGSKA (reference sequence). The V and J ends lost 6 bases and 1 base respectively, with 15 bases between them. This CDR3 has 15 residues. As DNA, the CDR3 is TGCAGTGCAGCGCTAGCAAGCAGGAACACCGGGGAGCTGTTTTTT. It is translated as CSAALASRNTGELFF.

In its sample, this clonotype was seen a few times. CDR3 residues: CASSSTTSDRYNEQFF. In DNA, the CDR3 is TGTGCCAGCAGCTCTACGACTAGCGACCGATACAATGAGCAGTTCTTC. This sequence joins TRBV5-6 and TRBJ2-1, with TRBD2 matching 8 bases. Germline CDR1 and CDR2: SGHDT and YYEEEE. The CDR3 covers 16 residues. V gave up 3 bases and J gave up 4 bases; unmatched junction bases: 9.

This clonotype was seen many times. The chain joins TRBV29-1 to TRBJ2-2; D gene uncertain. Germline V CDR1 and CDR2: SQVTM, ANQGSEA. Trimming shortened V by 4 bases and J by 5 bases, and 8 bases separated the two germline ends. This CDR3 has 12 residues. CDR3 DNA: TGCAGCGTTGTGGTTTGGACCGGGGAGCTGTTTTTT. Its protein is CSVVVWTGELFF.

This clonotype has only a few counts. The chain links TRBV20-1 to TRBJ1-4; D might be TRBD1 (5 bases). CDR1 and CDR2 from the germline V gene are DFQATT and SNEGSKA (reference sequence). The CDR3 length is 14 residues. V dropped 0 bases and J dropped 10 bases, with 15 bases sitting between them. The CDR3 protein is CSARDVRGGGKLFF. The CDR3 DNA sequence: TGCAGTGCTAGAGACGTGAGGGGCGGAGGAAAACTGTTTTTT.

This clonotype was counted only a few times. Its ends do not fully match the called genes, so a read error is possible. This chain links TRBV28 with TRBJ2-1, with D maybe TRBD2 (5 bases). This CDR3 is built from 15 residues. Germline V gene data show CDR1 as MDHEN and CDR2 as SYDVKM. As DNA, the CDR3 is TGTGCCAGCAGTTTGGAAACCGGGATCTACAATGAGCAATTCTTC. Protein: CASSLETGIYNEQFF.

This clonotype was seen ten or more times. The V gene is TRBV7-9, the J gene TRBJ2-7, with TRBD2 matching over 12 bases. In germline, CDR1 is SEHNR, CDR2 FQNEAQ (reference sequence). The CDR3 totals 15 residues. Losses at the gene ends were 5 bases for V and 2 bases for J; bases not matched to a gene: 4. CDR3 nucleotides: TGTGCCAGCAGCCCCGGACTAGCGGGGCCCTACGAGCAGTACTTC. Amino acids: CASSPGLAGPYEQYF.

This clonotype was counted a few times. The V gene is TRBV5-1, the J gene TRBJ2-3; 8 nucleotides agree with TRBD1. The V gene end was trimmed by 4 bases and the J gene end by 6 bases; junction bases not matched to a gene: 7. The length of the CDR3 is 14 residues. Germline CDR1 and CDR2: SGHRS and YFSETQ. CDR3 sequence (DNA): TGCGCCAGCAGCGAGACAGGGGTGTGGGATACGCAGTATTTT. It translates to CASSETGVWDTQYF.

There are a few counts of this clonotype. The chain recombines TRBV12-3 or TRBV12-4 with TRBJ2-4, with TRBD1 matching over 9 bases. The CDR3 consists of 11 residues. With V trimmed by 10 bases and J by 7 bases, 2 bases remained unmatched. The CDR3 is CATGTGNIQYF. The DNA for the CDR3 is TGTGCCACCGGGACAGGGAACATTCAGTACTTC.

This chain joins TRBV19 and TRBJ2-1; 9 bases are shared with TRBD2. CDR1 is LNHDA, CDR2 SQIVND, per germline (reference sequence). The junction had 4 bases not matched to a gene; V was cut back by 3 bases and J by 4 bases. The CDR3 length is 15 residues. The CDR3 sequence: CASSIGLAGYNEQFF. The CDR3 DNA reads as TGTGCCAGTAGTATTGGTCTAGCGGGGTACAATGAGCAGTTCTTC.

This clonotype was picked up a small number of times. This chain uses TRBV20-1 with TRBJ2-3; D is ambiguous. V was pared by 3 bases and J by 5 bases, with 9 bases between. This CDR3 is built from 12 residues. Germline V gives CDR1 DFQATT, CDR2 SNEGSKA (reference sequence). The CDR3 spells CSASRWGDTQYF. Written as DNA, the CDR3 is TGCAGTGCTAGCCGCTGGGGAGATACGCAGTATTTT.

This clonotype was seen repeatedly, ten times or more. The chain couples TRBV12-3 or TRBV12-4 to TRBJ2-5; D remains ambiguous. The CDR3 is made up of 12 amino acids. Between the trimmed V and J ends, which lost 6 bases and 5 bases, there was a span of 10 bases. The CDR3 DNA follows: TGTGCCAGCAGCCCTAAGACGGAGACCCAGTACTTC. Its translation is CASSPKTETQYF.